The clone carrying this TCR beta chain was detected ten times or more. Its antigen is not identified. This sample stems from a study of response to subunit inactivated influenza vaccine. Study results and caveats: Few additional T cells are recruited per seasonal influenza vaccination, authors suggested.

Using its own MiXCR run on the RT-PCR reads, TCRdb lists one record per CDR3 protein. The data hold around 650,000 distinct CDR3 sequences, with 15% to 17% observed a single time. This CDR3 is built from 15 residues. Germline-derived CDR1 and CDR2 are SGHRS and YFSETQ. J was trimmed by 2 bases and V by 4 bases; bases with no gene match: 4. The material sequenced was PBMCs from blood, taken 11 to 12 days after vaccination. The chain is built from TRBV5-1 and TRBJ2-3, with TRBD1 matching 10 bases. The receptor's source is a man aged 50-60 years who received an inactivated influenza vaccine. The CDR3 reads CASSQGQGFTDTQYF. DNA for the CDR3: TGCGCCAGCAGCCAGGGACAGGGGTTCACAGATACGCAGTATTTT.